A single T cell receptor (beta chain) is shown here with its context. The source of the sample is a study of read filtering for tumor transcriptome and immune sequencing. V dropped 4 bases and J dropped 2 bases, with 11 bases sitting between them. The CDR3 totals 13 residues. Looked up from germline, CDR1 is GTSNPN and CDR2 is SVGIG (reference sequence). The library was built from roughly 400 ng RNA with molecular barcoded adaptors for alpha/delta and beta/gamma chains. TCRdb itself ran the reads through MiXCR, one entry per CDR3 protein. The sample records about 58,000 distinct CDR3 sequences, roughly an eighth being singletons.

Source material: a population of CD138-negative cells sorted from bone marrow. The chain joins TRBV30 to TRBJ1-1; D is perhaps TRBD1 (6 bases). This TCR was recovered from a donor aged 40 or older with multiple myeloma. CDR3 DNA: TGTGCCTGGACCACAGGGATTAACACTGAAGCTTTCTTT. It specifies CAWTTGINTEAFF.